The 5 T cell receptor beta chains in this list originate from one sample, sequenced in a study of CD8 T cells in Susac syndrome. A quantity of roughly 0.5 to 1 ug RNA underwent reverse transcription using random hexamers. In TCRdb, the immunoSEQ multiplex PCR reads were re-called with MiXCR into one record per CDR3 protein. Found here are fewer than 350,000 distinct CDR3 sequences, 70% to 90% of them singletons; the top ten hold about 0.22%. Sequenced material: CD8+ T cells from PBMCs. The receptors were sampled from a human donor with multiple sclerosis.

The chain uses TRBV12-5 and TRBJ1-2, with a tentative D call TRBD1 (5 bases). With 6 bases removed from V and 6 bases from J, the gap between germline ends came to 17 bases. The CDR3 is 14 residues long. Germline CDR1 LGHNT, CDR2 FRNRAP. CDR3 loop: CASGWGGGYDGYTF. CDR3 DNA: TGTGCTAGTGGCTGGGGGGGAGGGTATGATGGCTACACCTTC. Complete variable domain (other parts from reference TRBV12-5 and TRBJ1-2): DARVTQTPRHKVTEMGQEVTMRCQPILGHNTVFWYRQTMMQGLELLAYFRNRAPLDDSGMPKDRFSAEMPDATLATLKIQPSEPRDSAVYFCASGWGGGYDGYTFGSGTRLTVV.

The rearrangement links TRBV7-6 to TRBJ2-2; D ambiguous. The CDR3 has 13 residues. The V gene lost 1 base and the J gene lost 7 bases, with 7 bases spanning the gap. Germline values: CDR1 SGHVS, CDR2 FNYEAQ. The CDR3 protein is CASSLGANGELFF. The CDR3 DNA reads as TGTGCCAGCAGCTTAGGGGCTAACGGGGAGCTGTTTTTT.

J is TRBJ2-1 and V is TRBV4-3; 9 nucleotides agree with TRBD1. Unmatched junction bases numbered 6, after V lost 0 bases and J lost 9 bases. Germline V gives CDR1 LGHNA, CDR2 YSLEER. The CDR3 extends over 15 amino acids. Here the CDR3 reads CASSQEMDRGREQFF. The CDR3 nucleotides read TGCGCCAGCAGCCAAGAAATGGACAGGGGACGTGAGCAGTTCTTC.

The V gene is TRBV4-3, the J gene TRBJ2-7; D gene ambiguous. Germline CDR1 LGHNA, CDR2 YSLEER. Trimming cost V 4 bases and J 0 bases, with 13 bases left between them. The length of the CDR3 is 15 residues. CDR3 coding DNA: TGCGCCAGCAGCCCCGGACCCTGGAGCTCCTACGAGCAGTACTTC. Protein sequence: CASSPGPWSSYEQYF.

The V call is TRBV7-9, the J call TRBJ2-2; 11 bases are shared with TRBD1. V gave up 5 bases and J gave up 6 bases; unmatched junction bases: 5. The CDR3 covers 15 residues. Germline lookup yields CDR1 SEHNR and CDR2 FQNEAQ (reference sequence). CDR3 nucleotides: TGTGCCAGCAGCCCGACGGGACAGGGGGCCGGGGAGCTGTTTTTT. As protein: CASSPTGQGAGELFF.